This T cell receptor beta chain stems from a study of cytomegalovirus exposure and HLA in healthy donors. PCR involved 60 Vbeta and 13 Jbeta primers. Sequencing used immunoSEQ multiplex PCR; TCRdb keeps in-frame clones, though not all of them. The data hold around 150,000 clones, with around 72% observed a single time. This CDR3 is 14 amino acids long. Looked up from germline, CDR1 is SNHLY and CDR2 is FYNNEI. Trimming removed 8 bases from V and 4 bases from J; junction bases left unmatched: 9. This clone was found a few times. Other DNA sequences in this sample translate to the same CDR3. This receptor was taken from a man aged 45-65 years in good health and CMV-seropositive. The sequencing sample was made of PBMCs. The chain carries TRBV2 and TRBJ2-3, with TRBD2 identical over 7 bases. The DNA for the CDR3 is TGTGCCAGCGAGACCAGCGGGAAGGCAGATACGCAGTATTTT. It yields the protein CASETSGKADTQYF.